Reported below is one TCR beta chain. The sample comes from a study of blood T cell repertoires in COVID-19. In the original workflow: Nucleated cell counts were estimated from reference gene primer amplification. Produced via immunoSEQ multiplex PCR; TCRdb's table is partial and in-frame only. D and trimming were read from the DNA, whereas the V and J calls and clone size are those reported in that table. The table has 120,000 to 150,000 clones, 88% seen once; the top ten hold under 3%. CDR1 and CDR2 (germline): SNHLY, FYNNEI. Trimming pared 4 bases from V and 9 bases from J, leaving 18 bases between. The CDR3 extends over 14 amino acids.

The chain has TRBV2 and TRBJ2-5; a weak D match, TRBD2 (6 bases). This TCR came from a human donor in a cohort sampled during active COVID-19. The sample was peripheral blood. Here the CDR3 DNA reads TGTGCCAGCAGTGGCCAGGAGGGCACGGGGGCCCAGTACTTC. This sequence encodes CASSGQEGTGAQYF.